Listed below are T cell receptor beta chains from one sample, sequenced in a study of PD-1 blockade in classical Hodgkin lymphoma. The method was immunoSEQ multiplex PCR; TCRdb's version includes in-frame clones alone and lacks a portion of them. The top ten hold less than 11% of the sample, which has 50,000 or so clones, 80% to 95% seen once. The input for sequencing was peripheral blood mononuclear cells (PBMCs), taken before the second cycle of nivolumab. Receptors were obtained from a human donor with classical Hodgkin lymphoma. The CDR3 runs from the conserved cysteine through the conserved F or W. The D gene is left open where the match is weak. Part of the rows lack a size; the others show once, few, many or a class for expanded clones.

J,D,size,V,CDR3,DNA
TRBJ2-7,TRBD1,NA,TRBV28,CASSLPRTGTGEQYF,TGTGCCAGCAGTTTACCACGGACAGGGACGGGCGAGCAGTACTTC
TRBJ2-4,TRBD1,NA,TRBV7-3,CASSWTGVAKNIQYF,TGTGCCAGCAGCTGGACAGGGGTGGCCAAAAACATTCAGTACTTC
TRBJ2-1,TRBD2,NA,TRBV19,CASSILAGEYNEQFF,TGTGCCAGTAGTATACTAGCGGGAGAGTACAATGAGCAGTTCTTC
TRBJ1-2,NA,NA,TRBV30,CAWSPLLTAYYGYTF,TGTGCCTGGAGTCCGCTTTTGACAGCCTACTATGGCTACACCTTC
TRBJ2-7,NA,NA,TRBV9,CASSGPGNEQYF,TGTGCCAGCAGCGGGCCAGGGAACGAGCAGTACTTC
TRBJ1-5,NA,once,TRBV11-2,CASSLDQGQPQHF,TGTGCCAGCAGCTTAGATCAGGGGCAGCCCCAGCATTTT
TRBJ1-5,NA,NA,TRBV19,CASSILGNQPQHF,TGTGCCAGTAGTATTTTAGGGAATCAGCCCCAGCATTTT
TRBJ2-3,NA,NA,TRBV9,CASGVGRSTDTQYF,TGTGCCAGCGGCGTGGGAAGGTCGACAGATACGCAGTATTTT
TRBJ1-2,TRBD1,once,TRBV27,CASSFFAGGNGYTF,TGTGCCAGCAGTTTTTTTGCAGGGGGCAATGGCTACACCTTC
TRBJ2-1,TRBD2,NA,TRBV6-1,CASSEARTSPRNEQFF,TGTGCCAGCAGTGAAGCGAGGACTAGCCCCCGGAATGAGCAGTTCTTC
TRBJ2-5,NA,NA,TRBV5-1,CASSLIEWASAQETQYF,TGCGCCAGCAGCTTGATAGAGTGGGCTAGCGCTCAAGAGACCCAGTACTTC
TRBJ1-1,TRBD1,NA,TRBV19,CASSIRQGGSTEAFF,TGTGCCAGTAGTATCAGACAGGGGGGTAGCACTGAAGCTTTCTTT
TRBJ1-1,TRBD1,NA,TRBV5-1,CASSFGTGGTEAFF,TGCGCCAGCAGCTTCGGGACAGGGGGCACTGAAGCTTTCTTT
TRBJ2-7,NA,NA,TRBV19,CASSMRGGLYEQYF,TGTGCCAGTAGTATGAGAGGGGGACTCTACGAGCAGTACTTC
TRBJ2-1,TRBD2,NA,TRBV5-1,CASSLNPSGGFYNEQFF,TGCGCCAGCAGCTTGAATCCCAGCGGGGGGTTTTACAATGAGCAGTTCTTC
TRBJ2-3,NA,NA,TRBV9,CASSDPSGTPTPPVGSQYF,TGTGCCAGCAGCGACCCCTCGGGGACTCCTACACCCCCGGTGGGATCGCAGTATTTT
TRBJ2-7,NA,NA,TRBV21-1,CASSSTLGQGGAYEQYF,TGTGCCAGCAGCTCCACACTGGGACAGGGGGGCGCGTACGAGCAGTACTTC
TRBJ2-3,NA,NA,TRBV6-5,CASSRTRSSTDTQYF,TGTGCCAGCAGTCGGACAAGGTCAAGCACAGATACGCAGTATTTT
TRBJ2-3,NA,NA,TRBV2,CASSRTAVTDTQYF,TGTGCCAGCAGCCGGACAGCGGTCACAGATACGCAGTATTTT
TRBJ2-1,NA,NA,TRBV11-1,CASSLAVNEQFF,TGTGCCAGCAGCTTAGCAGTCAATGAGCAGTTCTTC
TRBJ2-2,TRBD2,NA,TRBV11-2,CASSLAGGHTGELFF,TGTGCCAGCAGCTTAGCGGGAGGCCACACCGGGGAGCTGTTTTTT
TRBJ2-3,TRBD2,NA,TRBV30,CAWSGGTSGGGTQYF,TGTGCCTGGAGTGGCGGGACTAGCGGGGGCGGTACGCAGTATTTT
TRBJ2-2,NA,NA,TRBV7-2,CASSSSTGELFF,TGTGCCAGCAGCTCCAGCACCGGGGAGCTGTTTTTT
TRBJ1-1,NA,NA,TRBV6-1,CASSEAWIMNTEAFF,TGTGCCAGCAGTGAAGCGTGGATAATGAACACTGAAGCTTTCTTT